A single sample is the source of the 13 T cell receptor beta chains below, sequenced in a study of T cells after yellow fever vaccination. One entry per CDR3 protein, called by TCRdb with MiXCR from the 5' RACE reads. The data contain some 200,000 distinct CDR3 sequences, 9.5% to 12% of them singletons. The sequencing used CD8+ T cells sorted from PBMCs, collected 15 days after the yellow fever booster vaccination. The origin of the receptors is a man between 18 and 29 years old who received the YFV17D yellow fever vaccine.

This clonotype appeared many times. The rearrangement joins TRBV6-4 to TRBJ2-3; D uncertain. The CDR3 runs 14 residues. In germline, CDR1 is MRHNA, CDR2 SNTAGT. V was trimmed by 0 bases and J by 3 bases, leaving 7 bases between them. CDR3 coding DNA: TGTGCCAGCAGTGACTCGAAAGGGACAGATACGCAGTATTTT. Translation gives CASSDSKGTDTQYF.

The rearrangement uses TRBV7-2 and TRBJ2-1; D may be TRBD1 or TRBD2 (5 bases each). V was pared by 0 bases and J by 8 bases, with 17 bases between. CDR3 size: 16 residues. Germline loops: CDR1 SGHTA, CDR2 FQGNSA. CDR3 region: CASSLALAGAADEQFF. CDR3 coding DNA: TGTGCCAGCAGCTTAGCCCTAGCCGGGGCTGCGGATGAGCAGTTCTTC. Full variable domain (rest looked up from reference TRBV7-2 and TRBJ2-1): GAGVSQSPSNKVTEKGKDVELRCDPISGHTALYWYRQSLGQGLEFLIYFQGNSAPDKSGLPSDRFSAERTGGSVSTLTIQRTQQEDSAVYLCASSLALAGAADEQFFGPGTRLTVL.

This chain joins TRBV25-1 and TRBJ2-5; perhaps TRBD1 as D (6 bases). Germline CDR1 reads MGHDK; CDR2 reads SYGVNS. V gave up 3 bases and J gave up 4 bases, with 12 bases separating them. The CDR3 has 14 residues. CDR3 coding DNA: TGTGCCAGCAGTGAGGGGGACATCGGAGAGACCCAGTACTTC. Its protein product is CASSEGDIGETQYF. Together with reference TRBV25-1 and TRBJ2-5, the CDR3 gives the full variable domain: EADIYQTPRYLVIGTGKKITLECSQTMGHDKMYWYQQDPGMELHLIHYSYGVNSTEKGDLSSESTVSRIRTEHFPLTLESARPSHTSQYLCASSEGDIGETQYFGPGTRLLVL.

J is TRBJ2-7 and V is TRBV4-1, with 8 bases aligning to TRBD2. The CDR3 has 15 amino acids. J gave up 3 bases and V 3 bases, and 7 bases lay outside the gene matches. Germline V gene data show CDR1 as MGHRA and CDR2 as YSYEKL. CDR3 amino acids: CASSHGRGVNYEQYF. The CDR3 bases are TGCGCCAGCAGCCACGGGCGGGGGGTGAACTACGAGCAGTACTTC.

This clonotype was recorded a few times. V usage is TRBV20-1 and J usage is TRBJ2-1; 7 bases align to TRBD2. J was trimmed by 4 bases and V by 6 bases; bases with no gene match: 9. The CDR3 is made up of 14 amino acids. The germline CDR1 and CDR2 sequences are DFQATT and SNEGSKA (reference sequence). In DNA, the CDR3 is TGCAGTGCCCTGGCGCAGCGGGGATACAATGAGCAGTTCTTC. This sequence encodes CSALAQRGYNEQFF.

The table lists this clonotype with a few counts. This rearrangement joins TRBV4-1 to TRBJ1-5; 11 bases fit TRBD1. CDR3 size: 16 residues. Germline values: CDR1 MGHRA, CDR2 YSYEKL. Trimming took 3 bases from V and 5 from J; bases not matched to a gene: 6. The CDR3 sequence is CASSHAGTGGYQPQHF. In DNA, the CDR3 is TGCGCCAGCAGCCACGCCGGGACAGGGGGTTATCAGCCCCAGCATTTT.

J is TRBJ1-3 and V is TRBV6-6; D uncertain. Trimming removed 2 bases from V and 0 bases from J, with 8 bases in between. Germline CDR1 MNHNY, CDR2 SVGAGI (reference sequence). CDR3 length equals 15 residues. CDR3 sequence: CASSYLDHSGNTIYF. CDR3 in DNA: TGTGCCAGCAGTTACCTGGACCACTCTGGAAACACCATATATTTT.

This clonotype has only a few counts. The genes are TRBV5-1 and TRBJ2-7, with TRBD1 identical over 7 bases. The J segment lost 12 bases and the V segment lost 3 bases, leaving 6 bases of the junction unmatched. The germline CDR1 and CDR2 sequences are SGHRS and YFSETQ. The CDR3 spans 11 residues. This CDR3 reads CASSYRDRAYF. The CDR3 nucleotides are TGCGCCAGCAGCTATCGGGACAGAGCGTACTTC.

V and J are TRBV6-5 and TRBJ1-6; D gene unclear. CDR3 size: 19 residues. CDR1 and CDR2 from the germline V gene are MNHEY and SVGAGI. V dropped 0 bases and J dropped 3 bases, with 18 bases sitting between them. CDR3 DNA sequence: TGTGCCAGCAGTTACTCGAATGTCTTCGACACCAACTATAATTCACCCCTCCACTTT. Translated, it gives CASSYSNVFDTNYNSPLHF.

The CDR3 coding sequence is TGTGCCACAAGGTCCATCGGGGAACTTAACATTCAGTACTTC. This codes for CATRSIGELNIQYF. The genes are TRBV2 and TRBJ2-4; a weak D match, TRBD2 (5 bases). Deletions cut 10 bases from V and 7 bases from J, with 20 bases between. Germline V CDR1 and CDR2: SNHLY, FYNNEI. This CDR3 has 14 residues.

The table lists this clonotype with many counts. The J gene is TRBJ1-5, the V gene TRBV4-1; D gene ambiguous. The length of the CDR3 is 14 residues. V dropped 5 bases and J dropped 2 bases, with 10 bases sitting between them. Germline values: CDR1 MGHRA, CDR2 YSYEKL. The CDR3 sequence is CASSTFAGNQPQHF. The CDR3 DNA follows: TGCGCCAGCAGCACATTTGCGGGCAATCAGCCCCAGCATTTT.

This clonotype was seen more than once but under ten times. The chain has TRBV28 and TRBJ2-5; 7 positions agree with TRBD2. V was pared by 6 bases and J by 0 bases, with 13 bases of the junction left unmatched. The CDR3 contains 17 residues. Germline V gene data show CDR1 as MDHEN and CDR2 as SYDVKM. In nucleotides, the CDR3 is TGTGCCAGCAGCACTCCCGGGGGGATTGGGTACCAAGAGACCCAGTACTTC. Protein sequence: CASSTPGGIGYQETQYF.

The genes are TRBV20-1 and TRBJ2-4; the D gene is possibly TRBD1 (6 bases). V was trimmed by 1 base and J by 6 bases, leaving 13 bases between them. The V gene's germline CDR1 is DFQATT and CDR2 SNEGSKA (reference sequence). This CDR3 is 14 amino acids long. In DNA form, the CDR3 reads TGCAGTGCTAGAGTACAGGGCGAGTTAAACATTCAGTACTTC. It specifies CSARVQGELNIQYF.